The subject of this entry is one T cell receptor (beta chain). The sample belongs to a study of blood T cells in healthy people across ages. CDR3 length: 15 amino acids. Germline loops: CDR1 SGDLS, CDR2 YYNGEE. Using a J-beta primer mix together with a sample-barcoded 5' primer, a second PCR was run for about 6 to 11 cycles. Using its own MiXCR run on the 5' RACE reads, TCRdb lists one record per CDR3 protein. The sample lists 660,000 or so distinct CDR3 sequences, roughly 58% occurring once. Input material: blood. The TCR sequence derives from a man aged 55 to 69 in good health. The V and J genes are TRBV9 and TRBJ2-5; TRBD1 aligns across 9 bases. Near its end, the DNA agrees better with TRBJ2-7, so the J call may be wrong. The CDR3 loop reads CASSVGTGGYNEQYF. CDR3 nucleotide sequence: TGTGCCAGCAGCGTAGGTACAGGGGGCTATAACGAGCAGTACTTC.